These 8 T cell receptor beta chains share one sample of origin, sequenced in a study of cytomegalovirus exposure and HLA in healthy donors. Amplification used 60 Vbeta primers and 13 Jbeta primers. Data came from immunoSEQ multiplex PCR; TCRdb stores just in-frame clones and leaves some out. The profile shows roughly 110,000 clones, 67% of them singletons. The sample consisted of PBMCs. Receptors were obtained from a man aged 18 to 29 in good health and CMV-seropositive.

V gene TRBV18 combines with J gene TRBJ1-5; 8 positions agree with TRBD1. CDR1 and CDR2 (germline): KGHSH, LQKENI. This CDR3 spans 15 amino acids. The V segment lost 6 bases and the J segment 3 bases; nucleotides outside the gene matches: 7. The CDR3 reads CASSPGGQVNQPQHF. CDR3 in DNA: TGTGCCAGCTCCCCGGGGGGACAGGTCAATCAGCCCCAGCATTTT.

The CDR3 DNA sequence: TGTGCCAGCAGCTTGGGTCCGGGGAACACCGGGGAGCTGTTTTTT. Protein sequence: CASSLGPGNTGELFF. The chain joins TRBV11-3 to TRBJ2-2; D is unresolved. CDR1 and CDR2 from the germline V gene are SGHNT and YENEEA. V was pared by 3 bases and J by 1 base, with 9 bases between. CDR3 length: 15 residues.

J is TRBJ2-7 and V is TRBV19; 9 bases are shared with TRBD1. Germline-derived CDR1 and CDR2 are LNHDA and SQIVND (reference sequence). Trimming at V came to 3 bases and at J to 3 bases, leaving 3 bases not matched to a gene. The CDR3 loop spans 14 amino acids. The CDR3 loop is CASSIDRGSYEQYF. CDR3 sequence (DNA): TGTGCCAGTAGTATCGACAGGGGGAGCTACGAGCAGTACTTC. Based on the CDR3 plus reference TRBV19 and TRBJ2-7, the full variable domain is DGGITQSPKYLFRKEGQNVTLSCEQNLNHDAMYWYRQDPGQGLRLIYYSQIVNDFQKGDIAEGYSVSREKKESFPLTVTSAQKNPTAFYLCASSIDRGSYEQYFGPGTRLTVT.

The V call is TRBV18, the J call TRBJ1-4, with 7 positions matching TRBD1. Trimming removed 3 bases from V and 7 bases from J; junction bases left unmatched: 2. CDR3 length equals 13 residues. Germline CDR1 KGHSH, CDR2 LQKENI. The CDR3 coding sequence is TGTGCCAGCTCACCGCAGGGGGGTGAAAAACTGTTTTTT. Translated: CASSPQGGEKLFF.

V usage is TRBV5-1 and J usage is TRBJ2-1; weak D call: TRBD2 (7 bases). Germline loops: CDR1 SGHRS, CDR2 YFSETQ. V gave up 0 bases and J gave up 7 bases, with 14 bases separating them. This CDR3 region has 15 residues. The CDR3, as DNA: TGCGCCAGCAGCTTGGTGGCAGGGGAGGGTAATGAGCAGTTCTTC. As protein: CASSLVAGEGNEQFF.

V and J are TRBV19 and TRBJ1-2; D remains ambiguous. The CDR3 spans 15 residues. V lost 10 bases, J lost 1 base, and 19 bases lay in between. Germline V CDR1 and CDR2: LNHDA, SQIVND (reference sequence). The CDR3 DNA is TGTGCCACCAAGCCCGAGACTCGTTTTAACTATGGCTACACCTTC. Protein: CATKPETRFNYGYTF. Full variable domain (remainder filled in from reference TRBV19 and TRBJ1-2): DGGITQSPKYLFRKEGQNVTLSCEQNLNHDAMYWYRQDPGQGLRLIYYSQIVNDFQKGDIAEGYSVSREKKESFPLTVTSAQKNPTAFYLCATKPETRFNYGYTFGSGTRLTVV.

V and J are TRBV7-6 and TRBJ2-4, with 8 bases fitting TRBD2. CDR1 is SGHVS, CDR2 FNYEAQ, per germline. Trimming at V came to 3 bases and at J to 0 bases, leaving 19 bases not matched to a gene. This CDR3 has 21 amino acids. The CDR3, as DNA: TGTGCCAGCAGCTTGGAAGTAGGTGTGGCGGGGGGACCAGTAGCCAAAAACATTCAGTACTTC. As protein: CASSLEVGVAGGPVAKNIQYF.

The CDR3 DNA is TGCGCCAGCAGCTTGGGTACAGGGGGGATGAACACTGAAGCTTTCTTT. Encoded protein: CASSLGTGGMNTEAFF. The rearrangement joins TRBV5-1 to TRBJ1-1, with 8 bases aligning to TRBD1. The V gene end was trimmed by 0 bases and the J gene end by 0 bases; junction bases not matched to a gene: 4. The CDR3 is made up of 16 amino acids. Germline CDR1 reads SGHRS; CDR2 reads YFSETQ.